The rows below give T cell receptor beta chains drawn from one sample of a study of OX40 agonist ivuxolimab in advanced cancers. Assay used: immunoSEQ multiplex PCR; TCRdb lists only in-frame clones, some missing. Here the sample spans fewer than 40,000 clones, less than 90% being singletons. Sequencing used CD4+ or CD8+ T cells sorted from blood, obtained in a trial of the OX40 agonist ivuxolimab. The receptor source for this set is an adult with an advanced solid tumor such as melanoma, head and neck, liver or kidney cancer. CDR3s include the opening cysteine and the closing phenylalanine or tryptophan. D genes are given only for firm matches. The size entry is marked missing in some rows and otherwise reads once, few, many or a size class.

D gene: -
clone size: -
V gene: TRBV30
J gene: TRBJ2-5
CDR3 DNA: TGTGCCTGGAGCCAGGTGGGCTCCCTGCGGACCCAGTACTTC
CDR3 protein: CAWSQVGSLRTQYF

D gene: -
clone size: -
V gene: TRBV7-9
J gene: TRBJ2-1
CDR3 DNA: TGTGCCAGCAGCTCGATAAGGGACATCCACAATGAGCAGTTCTTC
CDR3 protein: CASSSIRDIHNEQFF

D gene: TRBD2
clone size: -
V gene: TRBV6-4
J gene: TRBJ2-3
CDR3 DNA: TGTGCCAGCAGTGTTAGCGGGGGCACAGATACGCAGTATTTT
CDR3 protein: CASSVSGGTDTQYF

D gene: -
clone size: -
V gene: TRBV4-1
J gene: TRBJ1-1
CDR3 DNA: TGCGCCAGCAGCCAAGTTATGTCCTCCACTGAAGCTTTCTTT
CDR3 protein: CASSQVMSSTEAFF

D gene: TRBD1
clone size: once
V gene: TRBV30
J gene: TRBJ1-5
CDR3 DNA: TGTGCCTGGAGTGCCAAAGGTCAGGGGGCTTATCAGCCCCAGCATTTT
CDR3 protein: CAWSAKGQGAYQPQHF

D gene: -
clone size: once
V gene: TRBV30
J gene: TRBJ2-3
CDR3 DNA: TGTGCCTGGAAGTATAGCTATCCGATTGGTGGCACAGATACGCAGTATTTT
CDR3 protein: CAWKYSYPIGGTDTQYF

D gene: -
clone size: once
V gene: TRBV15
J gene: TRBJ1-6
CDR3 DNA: TGTGCCACCGGGAACAGTTATAATTCACCCCTCCACTTT
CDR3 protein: CATGNSYNSPLHF

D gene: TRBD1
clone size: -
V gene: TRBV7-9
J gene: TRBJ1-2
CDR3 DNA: TGTGCCAGCAGCTCCATACTTTTCGGGGCAGGGGGCAACTATGGCTACACCTTC
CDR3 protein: CASSSILFGAGGNYGYTF

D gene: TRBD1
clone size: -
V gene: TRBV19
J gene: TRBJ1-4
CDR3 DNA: TGTGCCAGTAGTGCACGGACAGGAAAAACAACTAATGAAAAACTGTTTTTT
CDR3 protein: CASSARTGKTTNEKLFF

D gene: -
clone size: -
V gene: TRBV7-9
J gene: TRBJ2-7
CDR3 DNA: TGTGCCAGCAGCCAAGATATTTGGGAAGTGGCTAGTACAGACGAGCAGTACTTC
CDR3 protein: CASSQDIWEVASTDEQYF

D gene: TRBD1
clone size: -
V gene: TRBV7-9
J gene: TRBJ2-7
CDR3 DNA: TGTGCCAGCAGCTTAGGACAGGGGAAAAACGAGCAGTACTTC
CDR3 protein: CASSLGQGKNEQYF

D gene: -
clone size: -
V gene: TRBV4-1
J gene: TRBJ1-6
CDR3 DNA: TGCGCCAGCAGCCAAGGTAATTCACCCCTCCACTTT
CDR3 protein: CASSQGNSPLHF

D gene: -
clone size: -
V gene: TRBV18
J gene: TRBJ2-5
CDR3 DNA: TGTGCCAGCTCACCACTCCCTCAAGAGACCCAGTACTTC
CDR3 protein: CASSPLPQETQYF

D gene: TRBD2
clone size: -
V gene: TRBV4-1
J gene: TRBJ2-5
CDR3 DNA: TGCGCCAGCAGCCCCGGAGCTAGCGGGGCGTACCAAGAGACCCAGTACTTC
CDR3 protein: CASSPGASGAYQETQYF

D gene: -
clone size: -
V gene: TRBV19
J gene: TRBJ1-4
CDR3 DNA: TGTGCCAGTAAGGGGACGTCTAATGAAAAACTGTTTTTT
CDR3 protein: CASKGTSNEKLFF

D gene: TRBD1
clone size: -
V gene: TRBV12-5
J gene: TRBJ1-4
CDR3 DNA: TGTGCTAGTAACCCCGGGACTAACAGGGGGCTTGAAAAACTGTTTTTT
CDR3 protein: CASNPGTNRGLEKLFF

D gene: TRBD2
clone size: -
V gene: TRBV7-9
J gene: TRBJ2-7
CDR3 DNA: TGTGCCAGCAGCTTAGAGGGGACTAAGATCTACGAGCAGTACTTC
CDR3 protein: CASSLEGTKIYEQYF

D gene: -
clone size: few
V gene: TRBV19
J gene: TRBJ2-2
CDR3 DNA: TGTGCCACTCAACGGACGGGAGACGGGGAGCTGTTTTTT
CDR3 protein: CATQRTGDGELFF

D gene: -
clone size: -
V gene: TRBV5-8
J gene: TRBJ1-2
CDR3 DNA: TGTGCCAGCAGTTTAGGGCAGGGGAATAGCTACACCTTC
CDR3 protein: CASSLGQGNSYTF

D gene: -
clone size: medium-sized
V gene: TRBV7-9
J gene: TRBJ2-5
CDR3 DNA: TGTGCCAGCAGCCCGAGGACACCTCAAGAGACCCAGTACTTC
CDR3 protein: CASSPRTPQETQYF

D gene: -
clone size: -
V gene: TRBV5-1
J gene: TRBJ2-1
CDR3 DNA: TGCGCCAGCAGCTTGGGAAGGGGTTATTACAATGAGCAGTTCTTC
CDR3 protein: CASSLGRGYYNEQFF

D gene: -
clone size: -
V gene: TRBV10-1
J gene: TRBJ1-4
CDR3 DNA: TGCGCCAGCAGGGATGGAACTAATGAAAAACTGTTTTTT
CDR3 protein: CASRDGTNEKLFF

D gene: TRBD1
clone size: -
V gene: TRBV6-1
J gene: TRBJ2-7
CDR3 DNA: TGTGCCAGCAAGCCGACAGGGAAGTTATCCTACGAGCAGTACTTC
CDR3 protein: CASKPTGKLSYEQYF

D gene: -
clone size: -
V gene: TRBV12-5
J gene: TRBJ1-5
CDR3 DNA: TGTGCTGGTGCCCTTACCCTGGGTCAGCCCCAGCATTTT
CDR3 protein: CAGALTLGQPQHF

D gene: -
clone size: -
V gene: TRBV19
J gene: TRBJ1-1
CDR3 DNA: TGTGCCAGTAGTATAGGAGGGAACACTGAAGCTTTCTTT
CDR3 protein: CASSIGGNTEAFF

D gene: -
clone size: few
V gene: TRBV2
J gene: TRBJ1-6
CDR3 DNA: TGTGCCAGCACTCACCGGCGGGTTTATAATTCACCCCTCCACTTT
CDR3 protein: CASTHRRVYNSPLHF

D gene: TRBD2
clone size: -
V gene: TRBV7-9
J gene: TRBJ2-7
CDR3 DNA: TGTGCCAGCTCCCCCGGGGAGGGCGAGCAGTACTTC
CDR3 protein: CASSPGEGEQYF

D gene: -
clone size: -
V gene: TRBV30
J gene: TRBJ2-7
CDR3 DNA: TGTGCCTGGAGTGGCGGCAACTCCTACGAGCAGTACTTC
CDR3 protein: CAWSGGNSYEQYF

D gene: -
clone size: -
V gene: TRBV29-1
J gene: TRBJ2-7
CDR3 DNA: TGCAGCGTTGAAGGAAGTGAGTCCCAGGGGCTCTACGAGCAGTACTTC
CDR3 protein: CSVEGSESQGLYEQYF

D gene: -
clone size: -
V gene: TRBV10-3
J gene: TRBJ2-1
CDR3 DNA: TGTGCCATCAGTGAGTCTGGAGGCCTCAATGAGCAGTTCTTC
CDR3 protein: CAISESGGLNEQFF

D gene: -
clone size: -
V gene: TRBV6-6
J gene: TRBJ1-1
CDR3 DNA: TGTGCCAGCAGTTACTCGGGGAGCAACACTGAAGCTTTCTTT
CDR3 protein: CASSYSGSNTEAFF

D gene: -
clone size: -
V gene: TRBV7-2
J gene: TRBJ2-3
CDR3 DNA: TGTGCCAGCAGCTCCCACCCAGGCGGGCCTAGCACAGATACGCAGTATTTT
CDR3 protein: CASSSHPGGPSTDTQYF

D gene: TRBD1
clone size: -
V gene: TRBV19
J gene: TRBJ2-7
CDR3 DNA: TGTGCCAGTAAGGACAGGACCATCTCCTACGAGCAGTACTTC
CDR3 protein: CASKDRTISYEQYF

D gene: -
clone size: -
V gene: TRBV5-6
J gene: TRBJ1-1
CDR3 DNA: TGTGCCAGCAGCTTGGGGATGTGGAACACTGAAGCTTTCTTT
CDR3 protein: CASSLGMWNTEAFF

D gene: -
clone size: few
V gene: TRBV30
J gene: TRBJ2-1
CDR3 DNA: TGTGCCTGTACCCGGAGCTCCTACAATGAGCAGTTCTTC
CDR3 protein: CACTRSSYNEQFF

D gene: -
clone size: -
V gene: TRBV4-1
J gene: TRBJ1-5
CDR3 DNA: TGCGCCAGCAGCCAACTTGGGGGGTCCATGAATCAGCCCCAGCATTTT
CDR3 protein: CASSQLGGSMNQPQHF

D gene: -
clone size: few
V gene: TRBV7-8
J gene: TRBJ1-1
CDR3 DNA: TGTGCCAGCAGCAAGAAGGACCGGGATCTGGGCACTGAAGCTTTCTTT
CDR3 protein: CASSKKDRDLGTEAFF

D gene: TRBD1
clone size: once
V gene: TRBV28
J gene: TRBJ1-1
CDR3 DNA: TGTGCCAGCAGCCACCCTCGACAGGGGTTGAACACTGAAGCTTTCTTT
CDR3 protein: CASSHPRQGLNTEAFF

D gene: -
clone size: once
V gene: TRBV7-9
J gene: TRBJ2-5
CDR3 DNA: TGTGCCAGCAGCCCAGTTGTTGTCCAAGAGACCCAGTACTTC
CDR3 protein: CASSPVVVQETQYF

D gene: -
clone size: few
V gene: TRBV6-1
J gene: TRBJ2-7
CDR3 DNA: TGTGCCAGCAGTCGGGACGGTAGCTCCTACGAGCAGTACTTC
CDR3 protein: CASSRDGSSYEQYF

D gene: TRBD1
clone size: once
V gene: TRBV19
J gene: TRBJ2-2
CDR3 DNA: TGTGCCAGTAGTTTCGGGACAGGGCGAGGGGAGCTGTTTTTT
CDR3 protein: CASSFGTGRGELFF

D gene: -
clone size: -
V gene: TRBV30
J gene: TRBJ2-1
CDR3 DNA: TGTGCCTGGAGTGTAGGCGGGAACAATGAGCAGTTCTTC
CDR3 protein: CAWSVGGNNEQFF

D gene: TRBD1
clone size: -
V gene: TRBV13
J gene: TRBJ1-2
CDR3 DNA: TGTGCCATCGAACAGGGGGGAAGCGGGTTGGACTATGGCTACACCTTC
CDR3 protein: CAIEQGGSGLDYGYTF

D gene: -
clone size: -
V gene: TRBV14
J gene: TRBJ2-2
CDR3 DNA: TGTGCCAGCAGCCAAGTGCGGGCTACTTACACCGGGGAGCTGTTTTTT
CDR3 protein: CASSQVRATYTGELFF

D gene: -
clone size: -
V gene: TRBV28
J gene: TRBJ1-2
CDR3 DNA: TGTGCCAGCACAACTGGGGTGTCCTATGGCTACACCTTC
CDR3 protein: CASTTGVSYGYTF

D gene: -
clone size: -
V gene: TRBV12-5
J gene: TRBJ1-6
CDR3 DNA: TGTGCTAGTGGTTTGACTACCGGGCCTTTCTATAATTCACCCCTCCACTTT
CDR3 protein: CASGLTTGPFYNSPLHF

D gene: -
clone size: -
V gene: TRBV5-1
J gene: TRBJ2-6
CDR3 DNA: TGCGCCAGCAGCTTGGGGGGATCTGGGGCCAACGTCCTGACTTTC
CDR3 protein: CASSLGGSGANVLTF

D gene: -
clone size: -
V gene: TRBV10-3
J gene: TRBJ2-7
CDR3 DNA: TGTGCCATCAGTGAGTCGATAAGGAGCTCCTACGAGCAGTACTTC
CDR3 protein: CAISESIRSSYEQYF

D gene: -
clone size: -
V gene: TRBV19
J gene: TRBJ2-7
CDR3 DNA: TGTGCCAGTAGCGAATCCCAGACGTACCCTAGGACCTACGAGCAGTACTTC
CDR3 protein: CASSESQTYPRTYEQYF

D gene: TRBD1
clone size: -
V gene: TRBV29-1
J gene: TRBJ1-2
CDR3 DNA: TGCAGCGCTTTACCACAGGGGGCTGATGGCTACACCTTC
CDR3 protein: CSALPQGADGYTF

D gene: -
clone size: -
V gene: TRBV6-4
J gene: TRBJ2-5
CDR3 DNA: TGTGCCAGCAGCGGCCCTTATGGGGAACGAGAGACCCAGTACTTC
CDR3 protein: CASSGPYGERETQYF

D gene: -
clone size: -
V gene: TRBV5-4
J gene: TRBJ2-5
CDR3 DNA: TGTGCCAGCAGCCCCGATGGTGGGGAGACCCAGTACTTC
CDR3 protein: CASSPDGGETQYF

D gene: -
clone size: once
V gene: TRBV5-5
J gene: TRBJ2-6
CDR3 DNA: TGTGCCAGCAGCTTGGGGAACTCTGGGGCCAACGTCCTGACTTTC
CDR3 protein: CASSLGNSGANVLTF

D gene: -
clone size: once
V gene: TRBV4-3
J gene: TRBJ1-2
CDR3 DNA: TGCGCCAGCAGCCAAAAATGGGGGGGGACCCACTATGGCTACACCTTC
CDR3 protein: CASSQKWGGTHYGYTF

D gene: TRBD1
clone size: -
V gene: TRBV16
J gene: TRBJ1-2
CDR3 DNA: TGTGCCAGCAGCCAATCGCGGACAGGGTCGAAACTATATGGCTACACCTTC
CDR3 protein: CASSQSRTGSKLYGYTF